A selection of T cell receptor beta chains follows, all from one sample in a study of glioma-infiltrating T cells. From the multiplex PCR reads, TCRdb called clonotypes with MiXCR, one entry per CDR3 protein. Of over 100,000 distinct CDR3 sequences in the sample, less than 30% were seen once. The specimen was glioma tissue, nonneoplastic brain tissue, or PBMCs (not recorded which). Receptors originate from a human donor with low-grade glioma or glioblastoma, undergoing nonglioma brain surgery, or in good health (not recorded which). Each CDR3 is given with its conserved first and last residue. A D gene is named only where the DNA matches it firmly. The size field is filled for only some rows; it gives once, few, many or a size class.

V	D	J	size	CDR3	DNA
TRBV20-1	-	TRBJ2-7	many	CSGRGGGPYEQYF	TGCAGCGGAAGAGGGGGAGGCCCTTACGAGCAGTACTTC
TRBV11-2	TRBD1	TRBJ1-2	many	CASSAGDRGTGYTF	TGTGCCAGCAGCGCGGGGGACAGGGGGACCGGCTACACCTTC
TRBV7-9	-	TRBJ2-1	many	CASSSQGFEQFF	TGTGCCAGCAGCTCTCAGGGTTTTGAGCAGTTCTTC
TRBV7-6	-	TRBJ2-1	many	CASSLARGGEQFF	TGTGCCAGCAGCTTAGCGAGGGGGGGTGAGCAGTTCTTC
TRBV19	-	TRBJ1-1	many	CASSMERTEAFF	TGTGCCAGTAGTATGGAGCGGACTGAAGCTTTCTTT
TRBV4-3	-	TRBJ2-3	few	CASSVRQGGITDTQYF	TGCGCCAGCAGCGTCCGACAGGGAGGGATCACAGATACGCAGTATTTT
TRBV15	-	TRBJ2-3	many	CATSRDLRSDTQYF	TGTGCCACCAGCAGAGATCTAAGGTCAGATACGCAGTATTTT
TRBV3-1	-	TRBJ1-1	-	CASSQEPGTGPEAFF	TGTGCCAGCAGCCAAGAACCTGGGACGGGGCCTGAAGCTTTCTTT
TRBV4-3	TRBD1	TRBJ1-1	many	CASSPNRGGGTEAFF	TGCGCCAGCAGCCCGAACAGGGGAGGGGGCACTGAAGCTTTCTTT
TRBV2	-	TRBJ2-5	-	CASRRGGAGTQETQYF	TGTGCCAGCAGGCGAGGGGGAGCGGGGACCCAAGAGACCCAGTACTTC
TRBV20-1	-	TRBJ1-1	-	CSARRGAINTEAFF	TGCAGTGCTAGAAGGGGGGCCATCAACACTGAAGCTTTCTTT
TRBV4-2	TRBD1	TRBJ1-6	few	CASTGGTERTPLHF	TGTGCCAGCACGGGCGGGACAGAGAGAACACCCCTCCACTTT
TRBV5-1	TRBD1	TRBJ1-1	many	CASSQGQGATTEAFF	TGCGCCAGCAGCCAGGGACAGGGGGCGACGACTGAAGCTTTCTTT
TRBV29-1	-	TRBJ1-3	few	CSVLQSMGGNTIYF	TGCAGCGTACTACAGTCTATGGGTGGAAACACCATATATTTT
TRBV20-1	-	TRBJ1-5	many	CSALPYDSNQPQHF	TGCAGTGCCCTCCCTTATGATTCTAATCAGCCCCAGCATTTT
TRBV20-1	-	TRBJ1-5	-	CGASYRSSQPQHF	TGCGGTGCTAGTTACAGGAGCAGTCAGCCCCAGCATTTT
TRBV20-1	TRBD1	TRBJ1-1	many	CSAEEDRDTAFF	TGCAGTGCTGAAGAGGACAGGGATACAGCTTTCTTT
TRBV3-1	-	TRBJ2-7	many	CASSQEGYEQYF	TGTGCCAGCAGCCAAGAGGGCTACGAGCAGTACTTC
TRBV6-2/TRBV6-3	TRBD2	TRBJ2-3	many	CASSLRILAGSTDTQYF	TGTGCCAGCAGTTTGAGAATTTTAGCGGGTAGCACAGATACGCAGTATTTT
TRBV5-1	-	TRBJ1-3	many	CASSLEKVVSGNTIYF	TGCGCCAGCAGCTTGGAGAAAGTAGTCTCTGGAAACACCATATATTTT
TRBV5-1	TRBD2	TRBJ2-7	many	CASSLFSASGAPYEQYF	TGCGCCAGCAGCTTATTTTCAGCTAGCGGGGCCCCCTACGAGCAGTACTTC
TRBV18	TRBD1	TRBJ2-7	many	CASSPIGQGTYEQYF	TGTGCCAGCTCACCAATCGGACAGGGCACCTACGAGCAGTACTTC
TRBV4-1	-	TRBJ1-5	many	CASAYSVNQPQHF	TGCGCCAGCGCTTACTCGGTAAATCAGCCCCAGCATTTT
TRBV20-1	-	TRBJ2-3	many	CSARAVATDTQYF	TGCAGTGCTAGAGCCGTAGCGACAGATACGCAGTATTTT
TRBV5-4	-	TRBJ1-6	many	CASSLNSRDSPLHF	TGTGCCAGCAGCCTTAATTCCAGGGATTCACCCCTCCACTTT
TRBV2	-	TRBJ2-7	-	CASSEIQLAVEYNEQYF	TGTGCCAGCAGTGAAATACAACTAGCAGTAGAATATAACGAGCAGTACTTC
TRBV7-9	TRBD1	TRBJ1-5	-	CASSNSDRVTNQPQHF	TGTGCCAGCAGCAATTCGGACAGGGTTACCAATCAGCCCCAGCATTTT
TRBV4-3	-	TRBJ2-1	many	CASSTGPEQFF	TGCGCCAGCAGCACGGGACCTGAGCAGTTCTTC
TRBV11-2	-	TRBJ1-4	-	CASSLDGVLGKLFF	TGTGCCAGCAGCTTAGACGGGGTACTCGGAAAACTGTTTTTT
TRBV5-1	-	TRBJ1-6	few	CASSDLQGLSSYNSPLHF	TGCGCCAGCAGCGACCTTCAGGGGCTGAGCTCCTATAATTCACCCCTCCACTTT
TRBV18	-	TRBJ1-2	many	CASSSSENYGYTF	TGTGCCAGCTCATCTTCAGAGAACTATGGCTACACCTTC
TRBV5-4	-	TRBJ2-3	many	CASSLKGADTQYF	TGTGCCAGCAGCTTGAAAGGGGCAGATACGCAGTATTTT